This TCR beta chain was identified during a study of OX40 agonist ivuxolimab in advanced cancers. The study in broad terms: Ivuxolimab, which targeted the costimulatory receptor OX40 (CD134), was an agonistic, fully human IgG2 monoclonal antibody. Intravenous ivuxolimab was administered to patients every 2 weeks at six dose levels: 0.01, 0.1, 0.3, 1.5, 3 and 10 mg/kg. Of the 50 to 55 dose-escalation patients, hepatocellular carcinoma was present in some 19, melanoma in approximately 15, renal cell carcinoma in 9 and head and neck cancer in 9. A male proportion of almost 85% and a mean age of 60 years, ranging from 23 to 79, were recorded for the dose-escalation cohort. Patients were allowed to have had prior anti-PD-1, anti-PD-L1 or anti-CTLA-4 therapy, and 30% to 50% of the dose-escalation patients had previously received checkpoint inhibitors. Partial responses occurred in three dose-escalation patients: two with cutaneous melanoma and one with hepatocellular carcinoma. The purpose of peripheral TCRbeta sequencing was to test whether ivuxolimab changed TCR sequence diversity and led to clonal T-cell expansion. The monotherapy dose-escalation portion (N = 52 patients) of the phase I ivuxolimab trial is reported in the paper. Study-wide findings and limitations: After ivuxolimab, expanded clones were on average more numerous among CD8+ T cells than among CD4+ T cells. At doses from 0.1 to 3.0 mg/kg, clonal expansion was seen in both CD4+ and CD8+ blood T cells between baseline and week 6. Low levels of normalized T-cell clonal expansion were also seen in some nonresponding patients. In the 0.1-3.0 mg/kg groups, partial responders were among the patients with the lowest normalized peripheral clonal expansion, particularly in CD8+ T cells. Which antigens the clonally expanded peripheral T cells were specific for was not determined.

Concerning this clone itself: No antigen is known for it. Per-base qualities were not stored, and no clone one base away is much larger.

Patients with a history of autoimmune disease or receiving systemic immunosuppression were excluded from the trial. Peripheral blood for TCR sequencing was collected from all dose cohorts at baseline, on cycle 4 day 1, and on cycle 7 day 1. Samples came from an open-label, multicenter, first-in-human phase I dose-escalation trial of ivuxolimab. Adults with locally advanced or metastatic head and neck squamous cell, hepatocellular, melanoma or renal cell carcinoma were enrolled in the trial. CD4+ and CD8+ T cells were sorted separately from peripheral blood before TCR sequencing. Genomic DNA was extracted from sorted cells for sequencing of the TCRbeta CDR3 region. The immunoSEQ Assay was used for sequencing of TCRbeta CDR3 regions. TCRdb limited this immuneACCESS table to in-frame rearrangements with V and J called. A share of clones is missing; checked studies link under half to unresolved V genes, and the rest is unexplained. Present in this sample are about 5,100 clones, 66% of which were seen just once. The ten largest account for roughly two thirds of the sample.

CDR1 and CDR2 are drawn from the germline V gene: SGHRS, YFSETQ. Spanning cysteine to phenylalanine, the CDR3 consists of 13 amino acids. Only the CDR3 DNA is retained, 39 bases long and in frame from the first base. V is clipped by 5 bases and J by 6 bases, and the sequence between their germline boundaries is 14 bases long. The chain was built from TRBV5-1 and TRBJ1-2; the D gene is possibly TRBD1, with 6 bases matching. Specimen: CD4+ or CD8+ T cells sorted from blood, collected in a trial of the OX40 agonist ivuxolimab. The sequence came from an adult with an advanced solid tumor such as melanoma, head and neck, liver or kidney cancer. This receptor has the CDR3 CASRTNRDDGYTF. The nucleotide sequence reads as follows: TGCGCCAGCAGGACGAACAGGGATGATGGCTACACCTTC.